This T cell receptor (beta chain) was sequenced during a study of response to subunit inactivated influenza vaccine. In the case of this clonotype: Its antigen remains unknown.

TCRdb re-analysed the RT-PCR reads in MiXCR, keeping a single row per CDR3 protein. The data contain about 530,000 distinct CDR3 sequences, approximately 10% of them singletons. Study results and limitations: Each seasonal flu vaccination may recruit only limited new T cells, authors suggested.

This CDR3 is built from 15 residues. Germline V gene data show CDR1 as MDHEN and CDR2 as SYDVKM. Trimming removed 5 bases at V and 5 bases at J, with 13 bases between. V usage is TRBV28 and J usage is TRBJ1-6, with D possibly being TRBD1 (6 bases). This clonotype originated in a man aged 50 or older who received an inactivated influenza vaccine. The material was PBMCs from blood, obtained on the day of vaccination. The chain's CDR3 is CASSPRTAHNSPLHF. Written as DNA, the CDR3 is TGTGCCAGCAGTCCAAGGACAGCTCATAATTCACCCCTCCACTTT.